These 15 T cell receptor beta chains originate from one sample sequenced in a study of shared clonotypes between healthy human individuals. CD45RO-negative, CCR7-selected cells formed the naive CD8 fraction, which excluded terminally differentiated effector memory CD45RA+ cells. This table comes from immunoSEQ multiplex PCR, and its TCRdb copy is limited to in-frame clones, with some not included. Of 2 million to 2.5 million clones in the sample, about 93% are singletons; the top ten hold roughly 1.8%. Sample: naive CD8+ T cells from PBMCs. The receptors come from a man between 18 and 29 years old in good health. Some clones in this sample may be carry-over from other donors' samples.

Concerning this clone: Other DNA sequences of this sample code for an identical CDR3. The chain carries TRBV7-8 and TRBJ1-5; D not certain. V lost 1 base to trimming and J lost 4 bases, with 8 bases between them. Germline CDR1 reads SGHVS; CDR2 reads FQNEAQ. The CDR3 is 14 residues long. The CDR3 DNA follows: TGTGCCAGCAGCTTAGGGTACAGTAATCAGCCCCAGCATTTT. Translating gives CASSLGYSNQPQHF.

The rearrangement joins TRBV4-2 to TRBJ2-5; the D is unclear. The germline V gene encodes CDR1 LGHNA and CDR2 YNFKEQ. The CDR3 totals 15 residues. The germline V and J ends were trimmed by 2 bases and 4 bases, with 14 bases remaining between them. The CDR3 DNA reads as TGTGCCAGCAGCCAACCAGGACCAAACTCAGAGACCCAGTACTTC. Protein product: CASSQPGPNSETQYF.

The chain joins TRBV11-2 to TRBJ2-1, with D perhaps matching TRBD2 (6 bases). This CDR3 has 13 amino acids. Trimming took 11 bases from V and 4 from J, leaving 15 bases between them. Germline CDR1 and CDR2: SGHAT and FQNNGV. CDR3 nucleotide sequence: TGTGCCGGCGGGGCCCCGGGGTACAATGAGCAGTTCTTC. Translating gives CAGGAPGYNEQFF.

V usage is TRBV7-9 and J usage is TRBJ1-6; 8 bases are a match to TRBD1. The CDR3 covers 17 residues. The V gene's germline CDR1 is SEHNR and CDR2 FQNEAQ (reference sequence). The V gene end was trimmed by 5 bases and the J gene end by 6 bases; junction bases not matched to a gene: 12. The DNA of the CDR3 is TGTGCCAGCAGCCCAACCCGGGGCGGACAGGGTAATTCACCCCTCCACTTT. Translated: CASSPTRGGQGNSPLHF.

The chain is built from TRBV28 and TRBJ2-5; TRBD2 matches at 8 bases. CDR1 MDHEN and CDR2 SYDVKM come from the germline V gene. There are 16 residues in the CDR3. After removal of 4 bases from V and 3 bases from J, the junction contained 10 bases not matched to a gene. CDR3 DNA sequence: TGTGCCAGCAGTTCCCCTCGACTAGCGAGAGAAGAGACCCAGTACTTC. It encodes CASSSPRLAREETQYF.

This chain links TRBV11-2 with TRBJ2-7; 10 nucleotides align to TRBD2. CDR3 size: 17 residues. J lost 3 bases, V lost 0 bases, and 8 bases had no gene match. The germline gives CDR1 SGHAT, CDR2 FQNNGV. The CDR3 reads CASSLDLAGDIHYEQYF. The CDR3 nucleotides are TGTGCCAGCAGCTTAGATCTAGCGGGGGACATACACTACGAGCAGTACTTC. The variable domain in full, completed from reference TRBV11-2 and TRBJ2-7, reads EAGVAQSPRYKIIEKRQSVAFWCNPISGHATLYWYQQILGQGPKLLIQFQNNGVVDDSQLPKDRFSAERLKGVDSTLKIQPAKLEDSAVYLCASSLDLAGDIHYEQYFGPGTRLTVT.

CDR3 nucleotides: TGTGCCAGCAGTTACCCCGGGACCTCCCGAAAGGAGACCCAGTACTTC. Its translation is CASSYPGTSRKETQYF. This sequence joins TRBV6-6 and TRBJ2-5, with D perhaps assigned TRBD1 or TRBD2 (5 bases each). The CDR3 is 16 residues long. CDR1 MNHNY and CDR2 SVGAGI come from the germline V gene (reference sequence). The V and J ends lost 2 bases and 5 bases respectively, with 18 bases between them.

The chain combines TRBV5-6 with TRBJ2-1; D not certain. Germline V gives CDR1 SGHDT, CDR2 YYEEEE. This CDR3 is 14 amino acids long. The V end was cut by 4 bases, the J end by 8 bases, with 16 bases between. As DNA, the CDR3 is TGTGCCAGCAGCCGGACCCTGGTTAGGCATGAGCAGTTCTTC. Amino acids: CASSRTLVRHEQFF. The full variable domain, its missing parts supplied by reference TRBV5-6 and TRBJ2-1, is DAGVTQSPTHLIKTRGQQVTLRCSPKSGHDTVSWYQQALGQGPQFIFQYYEEEERQRGNFPDRFSGHQFPNYSSELNVNALLLGDSALYLCASSRTLVRHEQFFGPGTRLTVL.

This clone was counted between two and nine times. V gene TRBV5-5 combines with J gene TRBJ2-7; no clear D gene. This CDR3 is 13 amino acids long. Germline V gene data show CDR1 as SGHKS and CDR2 as YYEKEE (reference sequence). V lost 0 bases and J 1 base, leaving 5 bases between the germline ends. For the CDR3, the DNA is TGTGCCAGCAGCTTGGTAGCATCCTACGAGCAGTACTTC. This codes for CASSLVASYEQYF.

This clone was observed a handful of times. The gene calls are TRBV6-4 and TRBJ1-2; 8 nucleotides match TRBD1. From germline, CDR1 is MRHNA and CDR2 SNTAGT. The CDR3 is 14 residues long. With 3 bases clipped from V and 8 bases from J, the junction kept 8 bases outside the gene matches. Here the CDR3 reads CASSEGLAGGGYTF. The CDR3 bases are TGTGCCAGCAGTGAAGGGCTGGCAGGGGGCGGCTACACCTTC.

CDR3 amino acids: CASSMSGYSYEQYF. In DNA, the CDR3 is TGTGCCAGTAGTATGTCCGGTTACTCCTACGAGCAGTACTTC. This rearrangement joins TRBV19 to TRBJ2-7; D unresolved. The germline V gene has CDR1 LNHDA and CDR2 SQIVND (reference sequence). Trimming cost V 3 bases and J 0 bases, with 9 bases left between them. The CDR3 has 14 amino acids.

The gene calls are TRBV30 and TRBJ2-7; no clear D gene. CDR3 length equals 14 residues. CDR1 is GTSNPN and CDR2 is SVGIG in the germline V gene (reference sequence). Trimming cost V 1 base and J 2 bases, with 12 bases left between them. CDR3 sequence: CAWSERQPPYEQYF. CDR3 coding DNA: TGTGCCTGGAGTGAGCGCCAGCCCCCCTACGAGCAGTACTTC.

The V gene is TRBV25-1, the J gene TRBJ2-1; D gene ambiguous. Trimming took off 2 bases at V and 6 bases at J, with 11 bases between the two ends. In germline, CDR1 is MGHDK, CDR2 SYGVNS. CDR3 size: 14 residues. The DNA for the CDR3 is TGTGCCAGCAGTGAAACGTCGAGTGGCAATGAGCAGTTCTTC. It translates to CASSETSSGNEQFF.

Only a few counts were recorded for this clone. The CDR3 region is CASSDGYTEAFF. The CDR3 nucleotides read TGTGCCAGCAGCGACGGCTACACTGAAGCTTTCTTT. The chain combines TRBV5-6 with TRBJ1-1; D is undetermined. The CDR3 is 12 residues long. Germline loops: CDR1 SGHDT, CDR2 YYEEEE. Trimming took 4 bases from V and 3 from J, leaving 7 bases between them.

The CDR3 nucleotides are TGTGCCAGCAGCTTGGAACAGGGGGTCTTGAGGAGAACTGAAGCTTTCTTT. Translating gives CASSLEQGVLRRTEAFF. The rearrangement joins TRBV5-4 to TRBJ1-1, with 8 bases lining up with TRBD1. With 0 bases clipped from V and 5 bases from J, the junction kept 12 bases outside the gene matches. Per the germline V gene, CDR1 is SGHNT and CDR2 is YYREEE (reference sequence). The CDR3 loop spans 17 amino acids.